The rows below give T cell receptor beta chains drawn from one sample of a study of cytomegalovirus exposure and HLA in healthy donors. Assay used: immunoSEQ multiplex PCR; TCRdb lists only in-frame clones, some missing. The sample contains under 200,000 clones, almost 80% of which appear only once. Source material: PBMCs. The receptor set was obtained from a woman aged 45-65 years in good health and CMV-seronegative. Each CDR3 is given with its conserved first and last residue. The D gene is left open where the match is weak. A row's size may be missing; if present it is once, few, many or a size class.

>TRBV9|.|TRBJ1-5|.
TGTGCCAGCAGCGATCAGGGCGAAGGCCAGCCCCAGCATTTT
CASSDQGEGQPQHF
>TRBV19|TRBD2|TRBJ2-3|.
TGTGCCAGTAGTCCGTCAGGGACTAGCGGGGGGGCCTCACCAGATACGCAGTATTTT
CASSPSGTSGGASPDTQYF
>TRBV9|.|TRBJ1-4|few
TGTGCCAGCAGCGAGACGGGGATGAGTCTGGGGGAAAAACTGTTTTTT
CASSETGMSLGEKLFF
>TRBV4-2|TRBD2|TRBJ2-7|.
TGTGCCAGCAGCCGCACTCTAGCGGGAACTAACGAGCAGTACTTC
CASSRTLAGTNEQYF
>TRBV6-5|.|TRBJ1-2|.
TGTGCCAGCAGTCAAGGGGGTAACTATGGCTACACCTTC
CASSQGGNYGYTF
>TRBV5-1|.|TRBJ2-7|.
TGCGCCAGCAGCCTGGAAGGACGGAGCGGCGAGCAGTACTTC
CASSLEGRSGEQYF
>TRBV14|TRBD2|TRBJ2-3|.
TGTGCCAGCAGCCAACGACTAGCGGGGGGGGACACAGATACGCAGTATTTT
CASSQRLAGGDTDTQYF
>TRBV18|TRBD1|TRBJ1-2|.
TGTGCCAGCTCACCACCGGTAGGGGGCGCTTACGGCTACACCTTC
CASSPPVGGAYGYTF
>TRBV28|TRBD1|TRBJ1-2|.
TGTGCCAGCAGGCCCACCAAGGGACAGGGAAACTATGGCTACACCTTC
CASRPTKGQGNYGYTF
>TRBV6-5|.|TRBJ2-7|once
TGTGCCAGCAGTTCGCCGGCGGCGAGGGAGCAGTACTTC
CASSSPAAREQYF
>TRBV6-4|.|TRBJ1-2|.
TGTGCCAGCAGTTTAGAGGGTCACTATGGCTACACCTTC
CASSLEGHYGYTF
>TRBV6-1|TRBD1|TRBJ2-1|.
TGTGCCAGCGCTCCGGGACAGGCTTACAATGAGCAGTTCTTC
CASAPGQAYNEQFF
>TRBV5-5|TRBD2|TRBJ2-7|.
TGTGCCAGCAGCTTGGCCCGAGCGGGAAGCTCCTACGAGCAGTACTTC
CASSLARAGSSYEQYF
>TRBV9|.|TRBJ2-7|.
TGTGCCAGCACCCCATCGGGGGACTCCTACGAGCAGTACTTC
CASTPSGDSYEQYF
>TRBV27|TRBD2|TRBJ2-4|few
TGTGCCAGCAGTACACGGACTAGCGGGAGTGGAACCAAAAACATTCAGTACTTC
CASSTRTSGSGTKNIQYF
>TRBV19|TRBD2|TRBJ2-5|.
TGTGCCAGTAGTTCGGGACTAGCGGTGATGACCCAGTACTTC
CASSSGLAVMTQYF
>TRBV15|.|TRBJ1-2|.
TGTGCCACCAGCAGAGACGGGTCCTATGGCTACACCTTC
CATSRDGSYGYTF
>TRBV6-5|.|TRBJ2-5|.
TGTGCCAGCAGTCAAGGGGAAGGGGACCAGTACTTC
CASSQGEGDQYF
>TRBV9|TRBD1|TRBJ1-1|.
TGTGCCAGCAGTAATACAGGGGGCAATGGTGATGAAGCTTTCTTT
CASSNTGGNGDEAFF
>TRBV2|TRBD1|TRBJ2-7|.
TGTGCCAGCAATTTTGACAGGGGAGGCGAGCAGTACTTC
CASNFDRGGEQYF
>TRBV9|.|TRBJ2-7|.
TGTGCCAGCAGCGTAGCCGCCAGCTCCTACGAGCAGTACTTC
CASSVAASSYEQYF
>TRBV19|TRBD1|TRBJ1-2|.
TGTGCCAGTAGTATGACAGGGGGCAATGGCTACACCTTC
CASSMTGGNGYTF
>TRBV10-1|.|TRBJ2-5|few
TGCGCCAGCAGCGGACAGTACCAAGAGACCCAGTACTTC
CASSGQYQETQYF
>TRBV14|TRBD1|TRBJ2-7|.
TGTGCCAGCAGCACCCGACAGGGATCGGCCTACGAGCAGTACTTC
CASSTRQGSAYEQYF
>TRBV2|TRBD2|TRBJ2-3|.
TGTGCCAGCAGCGCGACTAGCGACCGGGTTTTTGATACGCAGTATTTT
CASSATSDRVFDTQYF
>TRBV27|.|TRBJ1-1|.
TGTGCCAGCAGTTTATGGGGGGGGAACACTGAAGCTTTCTTT
CASSLWGGNTEAFF
>TRBV7-9|.|TRBJ2-1|once
TGTGCCAGCAGCTCCGGACAGTTACGGGGAGACAATGAGCAGTTCTTC
CASSSGQLRGDNEQFF
>TRBV18|.|TRBJ2-1|once
TGTGCCAGCTCACCGCAGGGGCCGAGGAATGAGCAGTTCTTC
CASSPQGPRNEQFF
>TRBV5-1|.|TRBJ2-3|.
TGCGCCAGCAGCTTGATGTCAGTGCCTAGCACAGATACGCAGTATTTT
CASSLMSVPSTDTQYF
>TRBV6-6|TRBD1|TRBJ2-3|.
TGTGCCAGCAGCCACGCGGGACAGGGGGCAACAGATACGCAGTATTTT
CASSHAGQGATDTQYF
>TRBV28|.|TRBJ1-1|.
TGTGCCAGCAGCTCATTGATGACCCCGGGAACACTGGGAGCTTTCTTT
CASSSLMTPGTLGAFF
>TRBV28|TRBD1|TRBJ1-3|.
TGTGCCGCGACAGGGGGCTCTGGAAACACCATATATTTT
CAATGGSGNTIYF
>TRBV4-2|.|TRBJ2-7|.
TGTGCCAGCAGCCAAGAGGAACTACCCTATAGAGTATCCGAGCAGTACTTC
CASSQEELPYRVSEQYF
>TRBV14|.|TRBJ2-7|few
TGTGCCAGCAGCCAAGTATTAACTCCCGGGGGTCCCTACGAGCAGTACTTC
CASSQVLTPGGPYEQYF
>TRBV18|.|TRBJ2-2|.
TGTGCCAGCTCACCACCGGGACACTTCAACACCGGGGAGCTGTTTTTT
CASSPPGHFNTGELFF
>TRBV5-1|.|TRBJ1-4|.
TGCGCCAGCAGCTTGGTGCCAGCTAATGAAAAACTGTTTTTT
CASSLVPANEKLFF
>TRBV7-2|TRBD1|TRBJ2-5|.
TGTGCCAGCAGCTCCCCCCGAGACAGGGAAATCCAAGAGACCCAGTACTTC
CASSSPRDREIQETQYF
>TRBV2|TRBD1|TRBJ1-4|.
TGTGCCAGCGGGCCGACAGGGTTTAATGAAAAACTGTTTTTT
CASGPTGFNEKLFF
>TRBV18|.|TRBJ1-1|few
TGTGCCAGCTCCGCCAGAGGAGGGAACACTGAAGCTTTCTTT
CASSARGGNTEAFF
>TRBV6-1|TRBD1|TRBJ1-1|.
TGTGCCAGCAGGGAACGACAGGGCGGCACTGAAGCTTTCTTT
CASRERQGGTEAFF
>TRBV5-5|.|TRBJ1-2|.
TGTGCCAGCAGCTTGGCCAACTCCTATGGCTACACCTTC
CASSLANSYGYTF
>TRBV27|TRBD2|TRBJ2-5|.
TGTGCCAGCAGTTCCGGGGAAGTGTCTAGCGGACAAGAGACCCAGTACTTC
CASSSGEVSSGQETQYF
>TRBV9|.|TRBJ1-2|few
TGTGCCAGCAGCGTTTTCCAGGTAGCAGGGCGCGACTATGGCTACACCTTC
CASSVFQVAGRDYGYTF
>TRBV9|TRBD1|TRBJ2-7|.
TGTGCCAGCAGCCGGGGACAGGGCTCCTACGAGCAGTACTTC
CASSRGQGSYEQYF
>TRBV7-9|TRBD1|TRBJ1-2|.
TGTGCCAGCACCGTCCTCCCGGGACAGGGGGACTCTTTCTATGGCTACACCTTC
CASTVLPGQGDSFYGYTF
>TRBV7-2|.|TRBJ2-2|.
TGTGCCAGCAGCTTAGATGCGGGGAGGCTCGGGGAGCTGTTTTTT
CASSLDAGRLGELFF